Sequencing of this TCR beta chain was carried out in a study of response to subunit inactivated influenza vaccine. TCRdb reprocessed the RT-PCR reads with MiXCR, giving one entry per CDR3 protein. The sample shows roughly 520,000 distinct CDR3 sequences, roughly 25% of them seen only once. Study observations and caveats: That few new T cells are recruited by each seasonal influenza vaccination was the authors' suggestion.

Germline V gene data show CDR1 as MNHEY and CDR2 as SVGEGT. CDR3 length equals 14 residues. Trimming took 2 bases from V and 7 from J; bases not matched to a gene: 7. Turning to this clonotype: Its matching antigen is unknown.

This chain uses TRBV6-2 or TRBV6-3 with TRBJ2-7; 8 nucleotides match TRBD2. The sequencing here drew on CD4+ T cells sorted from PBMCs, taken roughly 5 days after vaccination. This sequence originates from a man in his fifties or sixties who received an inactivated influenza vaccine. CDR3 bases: TGTGCCAGCAGTTACGACGGGAGGGCCTGGGAGCAGTACTTC. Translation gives CASSYDGRAWEQYF.